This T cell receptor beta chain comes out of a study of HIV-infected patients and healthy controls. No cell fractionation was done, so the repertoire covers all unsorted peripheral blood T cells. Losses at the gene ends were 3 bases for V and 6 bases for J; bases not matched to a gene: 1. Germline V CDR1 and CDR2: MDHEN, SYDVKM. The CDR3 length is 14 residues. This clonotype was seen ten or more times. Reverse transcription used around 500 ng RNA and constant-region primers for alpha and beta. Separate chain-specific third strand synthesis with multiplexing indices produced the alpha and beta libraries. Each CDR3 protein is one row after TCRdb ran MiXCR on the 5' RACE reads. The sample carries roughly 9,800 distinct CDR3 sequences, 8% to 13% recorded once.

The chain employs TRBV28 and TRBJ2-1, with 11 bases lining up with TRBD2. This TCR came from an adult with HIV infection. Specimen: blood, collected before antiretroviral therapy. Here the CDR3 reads CASSFSGGGNEQFF. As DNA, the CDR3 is TGTGCCAGCAGTTTTAGCGGGGGGGGCAATGAGCAGTTCTTC.